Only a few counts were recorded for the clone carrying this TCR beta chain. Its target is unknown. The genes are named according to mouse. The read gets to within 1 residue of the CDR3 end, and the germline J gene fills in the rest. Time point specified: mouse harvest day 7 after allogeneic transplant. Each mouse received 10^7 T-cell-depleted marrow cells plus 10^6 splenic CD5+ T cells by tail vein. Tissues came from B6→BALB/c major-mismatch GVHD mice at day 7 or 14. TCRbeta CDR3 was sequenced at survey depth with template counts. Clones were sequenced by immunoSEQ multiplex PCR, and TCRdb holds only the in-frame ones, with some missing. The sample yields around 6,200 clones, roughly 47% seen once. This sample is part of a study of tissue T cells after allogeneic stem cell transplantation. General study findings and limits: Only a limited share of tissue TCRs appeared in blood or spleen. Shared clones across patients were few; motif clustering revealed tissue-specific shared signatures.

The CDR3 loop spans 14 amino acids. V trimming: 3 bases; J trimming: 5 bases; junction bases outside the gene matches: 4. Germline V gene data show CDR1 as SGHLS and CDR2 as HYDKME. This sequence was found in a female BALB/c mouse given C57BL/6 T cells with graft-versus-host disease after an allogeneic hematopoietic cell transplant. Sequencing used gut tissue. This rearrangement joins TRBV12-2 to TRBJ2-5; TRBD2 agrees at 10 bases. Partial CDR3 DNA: TGTGCCAGCTCTGAAACTGGGGGGGGAGACACCCAGTAC. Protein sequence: CASSETGGGDTQY. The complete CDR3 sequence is CASSETGGGDTQYF. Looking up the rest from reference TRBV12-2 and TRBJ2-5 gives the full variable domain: NSGVVQSPRYIIKGKGERSILKCIPISGHLSVAWYQQTQGQELKFFIQHYDKMERDKGNLPSRFSVQQFDDYHSEMNMSALELEDSAVYFCASSETGGGDTQYFGPGTRLLVL.